These 9 T cell receptor beta chains were all obtained from the same sample, sequenced in a study of cytomegalovirus exposure and HLA in healthy donors. 60 Vbeta and 13 Jbeta primers were used in PCR. This table comes from immunoSEQ multiplex PCR, and its TCRdb copy is limited to in-frame clones, with some not included. This listing includes just over 150,000 clones. Specimen: PBMCs. These receptors all come from a woman aged 60-70 years in good health and CMV-seronegative.

This sequence joins TRBV29-1 and TRBJ2-1; 7 positions match TRBD2. CDR1 is SQVTM, CDR2 ANQGSEA, per germline. The V gene end was trimmed by 7 bases and the J gene end by 7 bases; junction bases not matched to a gene: 10. CDR3 length equals 13 residues. CDR3 protein: CSAGRDYLNEQFF. In nucleotides, the CDR3 is TGCAGCGCCGGTCGGGACTACCTAAATGAGCAGTTCTTC.

The J gene is TRBJ1-2, the V gene TRBV6-1, with TRBD1 as a possible D gene (6 bases). There are 15 residues in the CDR3. Germline V lookup: CDR1 MNHNS, CDR2 SASEGT. V lost 1 base to trimming and J lost 7 bases, with 16 bases between them. The CDR3 coding sequence is TGTGCCAGCAGTGAAGGGTCCAGGGGTCTTGGTGGCTACACCTTC. This encodes CASSEGSRGLGGYTF.

The chain joins TRBV7-8 to TRBJ1-5, with 7 nucleotides matching TRBD1. The CDR3 is 18 residues long. CDR1 and CDR2 from the germline V gene are SGHVS and FQNEAQ. After removal of 1 base from V and 1 base from J, the junction contained 10 bases not matched to a gene. The CDR3, as DNA: TGTGCCAGCAGCTTAGGACCCAGACAGGGCGGGAGCAATCAGCCCCAGCATTTT. Amino acid sequence: CASSLGPRQGGSNQPQHF.

The V and J genes are TRBV7-9 and TRBJ2-5; 7 bases are shared with TRBD2. CDR1 and CDR2 (germline): SEHNR, FQNEAQ (reference sequence). The CDR3 contains 14 residues. Unmatched junction bases numbered 2, after V lost 0 bases and J lost 4 bases. In DNA form, the CDR3 reads TGTGCCAGCAGCTTAGCGGGGGGGAGAGAGACCCAGTACTTC. Residues: CASSLAGGRETQYF.

V is TRBV6-1 and J is TRBJ1-2; TRBD1 matches at 8 bases. This CDR3 region has 14 residues. CDR1 MNHNS and CDR2 SASEGT come from the germline V gene. The ends lost 6 bases at V and 4 bases at J; junction bases unmatched: 7. CDR3 DNA: TGTGCCAGCAGGGGGGACAGGACCCTCTATGGCTACACCTTC. It specifies CASRGDRTLYGYTF.

J is TRBJ1-2 and V is TRBV6-1, with unresolved D. The CDR3 runs to 13 residues. Germline V gene lookup returns CDR1 MNHNS and CDR2 SASEGT. V was pared by 3 bases and J by 3 bases, with 8 bases between. CDR3: CASSDFGDYGYTF. CDR3 bases: TGTGCCAGCAGTGATTTCGGGGACTATGGCTACACCTTC.

V is TRBV6-5 and J is TRBJ2-2; tentative D call: TRBD2 (7 bases). This CDR3 comprises 15 residues. Germline assignment: CDR1 MNHEY and CDR2 SVGAGI. V was trimmed by 2 bases and J by 6 bases, leaving 13 bases between them. The CDR3 nucleotides read TGTGCCAGCAGTTACCCGAGGGGGGGGCCCGGGGAGCTGTTTTTT. Encoded protein: CASSYPRGGPGELFF.

CDR3: CATSRGTEPANYGYTF. The DNA of the CDR3 is TGTGCCACCAGCAGAGGGACAGAGCCGGCTAACTATGGCTACACCTTC. V gene TRBV15 combines with J gene TRBJ1-2, with D possibly being TRBD1 (6 bases). The CDR3 runs to 16 residues. V was clipped by 1 base and J by 0 bases, with 12 bases between them. Germline V gene lookup returns CDR1 LNHNV and CDR2 YYDKDF (reference sequence).

This chain uses TRBV15 with TRBJ2-7, with D possibly being TRBD2 (5 bases). The CDR3 consists of 15 residues. Germline loops: CDR1 LNHNV, CDR2 YYDKDF (reference sequence). V lost 1 base to trimming and J lost 5 bases, with 15 bases between them. CDR3 nucleotides: TGTGCCACCAGCAGAGTTCTAGAGGGTTTCCACGAGCAGTACTTC. Protein sequence: CATSRVLEGFHEQYF.